A single sample is the source of the 15 T cell receptor beta chains below, sequenced in a study of blood T cells in healthy people across ages. With a J-beta primer mix and a sample-barcoded 5' primer, a second PCR ran about 7 to 12 cycles. TCRdb re-derived calls from the 5' RACE reads in MiXCR, one entry per CDR3 protein. The data contain 1.2 million to 1.5 million distinct CDR3 sequences, 42% of them singletons. The specimen sequenced was blood. Receptor source: a woman in her late teens or twenties in good health.

This chain uses TRBV12-3 or TRBV12-4 with TRBJ2-7, with D unresolved. Trimming shortened V by 4 bases and J by 4 bases, and 11 bases separated the two germline ends. The CDR3 consists of 13 residues. The CDR3 reads CASSCQETYEQYF. The DNA for the CDR3 is TGTGCCAGCAGTTGTCAGGAGACTTACGAGCAGTACTTC.

On this clonotype itself: Possible read error: a much larger clone is one base away. This chain joins TRBV27 and TRBJ2-5, with D unresolved. Per the germline V gene, CDR1 is MNHEY and CDR2 is SMNVEV (reference sequence). V was pared by 4 bases and J by 5 bases, with 14 bases between. CDR3 length equals 14 residues. The CDR3 here is CASSSSDWFETQYF. CDR3 coding DNA: TGTGCCAGCAGTTCCAGCGACTGGTTTGAGACCCAGTACTTC.

The rearrangement joins TRBV7-9 to TRBJ2-1; D is unresolved. CDR3 length equals 14 residues. V was shortened by 1 base and J by 8 bases, with 12 bases between the two germline ends. CDR1 is SEHNR, CDR2 FQNEAQ, per germline (reference sequence). The CDR3 DNA reads as TGTGCCAGCAGCTTAGATGCTAGTAGCCATGAGCAGTTCTTC. Its translation: CASSLDASSHEQFF.

This sequence joins TRBV5-5 and TRBJ2-7; D is unresolved. The germline V gene has CDR1 SGHKS and CDR2 YYEKEE (reference sequence). V shed 4 bases and J shed 3 bases, with 8 bases lying between them. The CDR3 length is 12 residues. CDR3 DNA: TGTGCCAGCAGCATGAACAGCTACGAGCAGTACTTC. Protein product: CASSMNSYEQYF.

This clonotype was seen more than once but under ten times. The chain combines TRBV21-1 with TRBJ2-7. TRBV21-1 is a pseudogene. The CDR3 has 14 amino acids. The CDR3 loop is CASSNNSQAYEQYF. CDR3 coding DNA: TGTGCCAGCAGCAATAACAGCCAAGCCTACGAGCAGTACTTC.

This clonotype was found a few times. The chain joins TRBV2 to TRBJ2-3, with 7 bases identical to TRBD1. This CDR3 is built from 15 residues. The V gene's germline CDR1 is SNHLY and CDR2 FYNNEI. The trim removed 2 bases at V and 2 bases at J, leaving 4 bases unmatched. This CDR3 reads CASSERGLSTDTQYF. The CDR3 DNA reads TGTGCCAGCAGTGAAAGGGGGCTTTCCACAGATACGCAGTATTTT.

The J gene is TRBJ1-1, the V gene TRBV13, with TRBD1 as a possible D gene (5 bases). Germline CDR1 and CDR2: PRHDT and FYEKMQ (reference sequence). The CDR3 extends over 12 amino acids. The V and J ends lost 5 bases and 11 bases respectively, with 15 bases between them. Written as DNA, the CDR3 is TGTGCCAGCAGCCAAGGGGCTCAACCGGCTTTCTTT. Translation: CASSQGAQPAFF.

The chain has TRBV24-1 and TRBJ2-3; perhaps TRBD1 as D (6 bases). V lost 4 bases, J lost 6 bases, and 19 bases lay in between. Germline CDR1 KGHDR, CDR2 SFDVKD. The length of the CDR3 is 16 residues. The CDR3 DNA reads TGTGCCACCAGTGACGCCAAGCAGGGGCTGGGGGATACGCAGTATTTT. Translated, it gives CATSDAKQGLGDTQYF.

The V call is TRBV6-5, the J call TRBJ2-4, with D maybe TRBD2 (6 bases). CDR1 is MNHEY and CDR2 is SVGAGI in the germline V gene. The CDR3 consists of 15 residues. CDR3 coding DNA: TGTGCAAGCGGGTCTGGTAGCCTTGGCGACAATGAGCAGTACTTC. This encodes CASGSGSLGDNEQYF.

The chain carries TRBV2 and TRBJ2-7, with TRBD2 matching 7 bases. The V gene's germline CDR1 is SNHLY and CDR2 FYNNEI. Trimming cost V 8 bases and J 3 bases; bases outside gene matches: 7. CDR3 length equals 13 residues. CDR3 bases: TGTGCCAGCCAAGCGGGAACCCACTACGAGCAGTACTTC. This sequence encodes CASQAGTHYEQYF.

V and J are TRBV5-1 and TRBJ2-1; D is uncertain. There are 13 residues in the CDR3. CDR1 is SGHRS and CDR2 is YFSETQ in the germline V gene. With 1 base removed from V and 6 bases from J, the gap between germline ends came to 8 bases. The CDR3 loop is CASSLLTINEQFF. For the CDR3, the DNA is TGCGCCAGCAGCTTGTTAACAATCAATGAGCAGTTCTTC.

The rearrangement uses TRBV6-5 and TRBJ2-7; D might be TRBD1 or TRBD2, each matching 5 bases. The assigned J gene may be wrong: the sequence end matches TRBJ2-5 better. The CDR3 extends over 15 amino acids. Per germline, CDR1 MNHEY and CDR2 SVGAGI. The CDR3 is CASSPFPGTGETQYF. CDR3 nucleotides: TGTGCCAGCAGTCCCTTCCCGGGGACGGGAGAGACCCAGTACTTC.

The chain couples TRBV20-1 to TRBJ2-3; D possibly uses TRBD1 or TRBD2 (5 bases each). Germline values: CDR1 DFQATT, CDR2 SNEGSKA (reference sequence). This CDR3 contains 14 residues. Trimming took off 3 bases at V and 8 bases at J, with 18 bases between the two ends. CDR3 DNA: TGCAGTGCTAGGCCGGGACCTCTCTTCGTTACGCAGTATTTT. Its protein is CSARPGPLFVTQYF.

The rearrangement links TRBV30 to TRBJ1-2; D is undetermined. CDR3 length equals 12 residues. V shed 5 bases and J shed 0 bases, with 7 bases lying between them. Germline CDR1 and CDR2: GTSNPN and SVGIG (reference sequence). CDR3 sequence reads: CAWSHANYGYTF. The DNA of the CDR3 is TGTGCCTGGTCACACGCTAACTATGGCTACACCTTC. Variable domain in full (rest from reference TRBV30 and TRBJ1-2): SQTIHQWPATLVQPVGSPLSLECTVEGTSNPNLYWYRQAAGRGLQLLFYSVGIGQISSEVPQNLSASRPQDRQFILSSKKLLLSDSGFYLCAWSHANYGYTFGSGTRLTVV.

This clonotype occurred a few times. V and J are TRBV5-1 and TRBJ1-2; no clear D gene. Trimming pared 1 base from V and 1 base from J, leaving 11 bases between. Germline CDR1 is SGHRS and CDR2 is YFSETQ. The CDR3 has 15 residues. The CDR3 DNA sequence: TGCGCCAGCAGCTTGTGGCAGGACCTTAACTATGGCTACACCTTC. It yields the protein CASSLWQDLNYGYTF.